The rows below give T cell receptor beta chains drawn from one sample of a study of blood T cell repertoires in COVID-19. Using immunoSEQ multiplex PCR, the repertoire was profiled, and TCRdb retains in-frame clones only, with some absent. Found here are under 35,000 clones, more than 80% of them singletons; the top ten hold over 9%. Source material: peripheral blood. The receptors come from a man between 60 and 75 years old with acute or convalescent COVID-19. CDR3s include the opening cysteine and the closing phenylalanine or tryptophan. A D gene is named only where the DNA matches it firmly. Only some rows state a clone size, as once, few, many or a class for expanded clones.

V: TRBV7-6
J: TRBJ2-7
size: NA
D: TRBD2
CDR3: CASSIGTTYEQYF
DNA: TGTGCCAGCAGCATCGGGACTACCTACGAGCAGTACTTC

V: TRBV11-2
J: TRBJ1-3
size: NA
D: NA
CDR3: CASSTQRFSSGNTIYF
DNA: TGTGCCAGCAGCACCCAGAGGTTTAGCTCTGGAAACACCATATATTTT

V: TRBV6-2/TRBV6-3
J: TRBJ1-5
size: NA
D: NA
CDR3: CASSYHRDNQPQHF
DNA: TGTGCCAGCAGTTACCACAGGGACAATCAGCCCCAGCATTTT

V: TRBV7-9
J: TRBJ1-6
size: NA
D: NA
CDR3: CASSLGTLNNSPLHF
DNA: TGTGCCAGCAGCTTAGGCACTCTAAATAATTCACCCCTCCACTTT

V: TRBV4-1
J: TRBJ2-7
size: NA
D: NA
CDR3: CASSPRQTVYYEQYF
DNA: TGCGCCAGCAGCCCCCGACAGACAGTCTACTACGAGCAGTACTTC

V: TRBV6-5
J: TRBJ1-2
size: NA
D: TRBD1
CDR3: CASTAGTGGMKTF
DNA: TGTGCCAGCACCGCGGGGACAGGGGGAATGAAGACCTTC

V: TRBV18
J: TRBJ1-5
size: NA
D: TRBD1
CDR3: CASSWTGGFEPQHF
DNA: TGTGCCAGCTCCTGGACAGGGGGGTTTGAGCCCCAGCATTTT

V: TRBV14
J: TRBJ1-6
size: NA
D: NA
CDR3: CASSPAPSYNSPLHF
DNA: TGTGCCAGCAGCCCCGCGCCCTCCTATAATTCACCCCTCCACTTT

V: TRBV16
J: TRBJ1-6
size: NA
D: TRBD1
CDR3: CASSYRDSNNSPLHF
DNA: TGTGCCAGCAGCTACCGGGACAGTAATAATTCACCCCTCCACTTT

V: TRBV7-9
J: TRBJ1-4
size: NA
D: NA
CDR3: CASSHEMSGKLFF
DNA: TGTGCCAGCAGCCACGAAATGTCGGGAAAACTGTTTTTT

V: TRBV5-6
J: TRBJ1-2
size: NA
D: NA
CDR3: CASSVLRDFTMGYTF
DNA: TGTGCCAGCAGCGTGCTGAGGGATTTTACTATGGGCTACACCTTC

V: TRBV7-8
J: TRBJ1-2
size: NA
D: NA
CDR3: CASSRRYGYTF
DNA: TGTGCCAGCAGCCGACGGTATGGCTACACCTTC

V: TRBV20-1
J: TRBJ2-2
size: few
D: NA
CDR3: CSAPGLSELFF
DNA: TGCAGTGCTCCAGGCCTCTCGGAGCTGTTTTTT

V: TRBV7-9
J: TRBJ2-7
size: NA
D: NA
CDR3: CASSLSVGPYEQYF
DNA: TGTGCCAGCAGCCTTTCCGTGGGGCCCTACGAGCAGTACTTC

V: TRBV6-1
J: TRBJ2-7
size: NA
D: TRBD2
CDR3: CASSEGLAGGYEQYF
DNA: TGTGCCAGCAGTGAGGGACTAGCGGGGGGTTACGAGCAGTACTTC

V: TRBV24-1
J: TRBJ2-5
size: NA
D: TRBD1
CDR3: CATSVTGGQETQYF
DNA: TGTGCCACCAGTGTGACAGGGGGCCAAGAGACCCAGTACTTC

V: TRBV6-6
J: TRBJ2-3
size: NA
D: TRBD2
CDR3: CASSPTGTSGRRNTQYF
DNA: TGTGCCAGCAGTCCGACCGGGACTAGCGGGAGACGAAATACGCAGTATTTT

V: TRBV7-9
J: TRBJ2-7
size: few
D: NA
CDR3: CASSPDSTEQYF
DNA: TGTGCCAGCAGCCCGGACAGTACCGAGCAGTACTTC

V: TRBV7-2
J: TRBJ1-2
size: NA
D: TRBD1
CDR3: CASSSTRDRAYGYTF
DNA: TGTGCCAGCAGCTCTACCCGGGACAGGGCCTATGGCTACACCTTC

V: TRBV5-1
J: TRBJ2-7
size: NA
D: TRBD1
CDR3: CASSLATLDRGVYEQYF
DNA: TGCGCCAGCAGCTTGGCGACCCTTGACAGGGGTGTCTACGAGCAGTACTTC

V: TRBV5-3
J: TRBJ1-1
size: NA
D: NA
CDR3: CARSLDEGDTEAFF
DNA: TGTGCCAGAAGCTTGGACGAGGGGGACACTGAAGCTTTCTTT

V: TRBV30
J: TRBJ1-2
size: NA
D: NA
CDR3: CAWSVLGSYGYTF
DNA: TGTGCCTGGAGTGTACTGGGGAGCTATGGCTACACCTTC

V: TRBV7-9
J: TRBJ2-1
size: NA
D: NA
CDR3: CASSLTRTDNEQFF
DNA: TGTGCCAGCAGCTTAACTAGGACTGACAATGAGCAGTTCTTC

V: TRBV27
J: TRBJ2-5
size: NA
D: TRBD1
CDR3: CASSPRTGEETQYF
DNA: TGTGCCAGCAGTCCCCGGACAGGGGAGGAGACCCAGTACTTC

V: TRBV13
J: TRBJ2-1
size: NA
D: TRBD2
CDR3: CASSLGGTSGSYNEQFF
DNA: TGTGCCAGCAGCTTAGGCGGGACTAGCGGTTCCTACAATGAGCAGTTCTTC

V: TRBV18
J: TRBJ1-5
size: NA
D: NA
CDR3: CASSPAGRSSNQPQHF
DNA: TGTGCCAGCTCACCGGCGGGGCGGAGTAGCAATCAGCCCCAGCATTTT

V: TRBV19
J: TRBJ1-1
size: NA
D: TRBD1
CDR3: CASRFDRGNTEAFF
DNA: TGTGCCAGTAGATTTGACAGGGGGAACACTGAAGCTTTCTTT

V: TRBV6-4
J: TRBJ2-3
size: NA
D: TRBD1
CDR3: CASSDGTGSTDTQYF
DNA: TGTGCCAGCAGTGACGGGACAGGGAGCACAGATACGCAGTATTTT

V: TRBV19
J: TRBJ2-6
size: NA
D: NA
CDR3: CASKTGSSGANVLTF
DNA: TGTGCCAGTAAGACAGGCAGCTCTGGGGCCAACGTCCTGACTTTC

V: TRBV28
J: TRBJ1-2
size: NA
D: TRBD1
CDR3: CASSPPGQGPRGYGYTF
DNA: TGTGCCAGCAGTCCCCCGGGACAGGGCCCCAGGGGTTATGGCTACACCTTC

V: TRBV11-2
J: TRBJ2-3
size: NA
D: NA
CDR3: CASSLGRPGDTQYF
DNA: TGTGCCAGCAGCTTAGGCCGTCCGGGGGATACGCAGTATTTT

V: TRBV9
J: TRBJ1-1
size: NA
D: NA
CDR3: CASSVEYGDTEAFF
DNA: TGTGCCAGCAGCGTAGAGTACGGGGACACTGAAGCTTTCTTT

V: TRBV7-9
J: TRBJ1-1
size: NA
D: NA
CDR3: CASSPHPPGTEAFF
DNA: TGTGCCAGCAGTCCTCACCCCCCGGGCACTGAAGCTTTCTTT

V: TRBV14
J: TRBJ1-4
size: NA
D: NA
CDR3: CASSQVTEPNEKLFF
DNA: TGTGCCAGCAGCCAAGTGACAGAACCTAATGAAAAACTGTTTTTT

V: TRBV3-1/TRBV3-2
J: TRBJ2-1
size: NA
D: TRBD2
CDR3: CASSQTGGDYNEQFF
DNA: TGTGCCAGCAGCCAGACGGGGGGGGATTACAATGAGCAGTTCTTC

V: TRBV10-1
J: TRBJ2-5
size: NA
D: TRBD2
CDR3: CASSSGRAGETQYF
DNA: TGCGCCAGCAGTAGCGGGAGGGCCGGGGAGACCCAGTACTTC

V: TRBV4-1
J: TRBJ2-1
size: NA
D: NA
CDR3: CASSQARTGDNEQFF
DNA: TGCGCCAGCAGCCAAGCTCGGACGGGAGACAATGAGCAGTTCTTC

V: TRBV19
J: TRBJ1-1
size: NA
D: NA
CDR3: CASNHPPRGTEAFF
DNA: TGTGCCAGTAATCATCCCCCACGGGGCACTGAAGCTTTCTTT

V: TRBV5-1
J: TRBJ1-1
size: once
D: NA
CDR3: CASSLEQNTEAFF
DNA: TGCGCCAGCAGCTTGGAGCAGAACACTGAAGCTTTCTTT

V: TRBV4-1
J: TRBJ2-7
size: NA
D: NA
CDR3: CASSLDGGEQYF
DNA: TGCGCCAGCAGCCTCGACGGGGGTGAGCAGTACTTC

V: TRBV9
J: TRBJ2-1
size: once
D: NA
CDR3: CASSWGLYNEQFF
DNA: TGTGCCAGCAGCTGGGGACTGTACAATGAGCAGTTCTTC

V: TRBV29-1
J: TRBJ2-7
size: once
D: NA
CDR3: CSVEDPQGYEQYF
DNA: TGCAGCGTTGAAGATCCTCAGGGTTACGAGCAGTACTTC

V: TRBV7-9
J: TRBJ2-7
size: once
D: NA
CDR3: CASSSPTRPSYEQYF
DNA: TGTGCCAGCAGCTCCCCGACACGTCCCTCCTACGAGCAGTACTTC

V: TRBV5-5
J: TRBJ2-1
size: few
D: NA
CDR3: CASSAGMGRINEQFF
DNA: TGTGCCAGCAGCGCGGGGATGGGACGGATCAATGAGCAGTTCTTC

V: TRBV28
J: TRBJ2-7
size: NA
D: TRBD2
CDR3: CASSLGRANEQYF
DNA: TGTGCCAGCAGTTTAGGGAGGGCCAACGAGCAGTACTTC

V: TRBV19
J: TRBJ1-6
size: once
D: NA
CDR3: CASSSNDRISPLHF
DNA: TGTGCCAGTAGTTCGAATGACAGGATTTCACCCCTCCACTTT

V: TRBV11-2
J: TRBJ2-2
size: few
D: NA
CDR3: CASSLARGTGELFF
DNA: TGTGCCAGCAGCTTAGCCCGGGGGACCGGGGAGCTGTTTTTT